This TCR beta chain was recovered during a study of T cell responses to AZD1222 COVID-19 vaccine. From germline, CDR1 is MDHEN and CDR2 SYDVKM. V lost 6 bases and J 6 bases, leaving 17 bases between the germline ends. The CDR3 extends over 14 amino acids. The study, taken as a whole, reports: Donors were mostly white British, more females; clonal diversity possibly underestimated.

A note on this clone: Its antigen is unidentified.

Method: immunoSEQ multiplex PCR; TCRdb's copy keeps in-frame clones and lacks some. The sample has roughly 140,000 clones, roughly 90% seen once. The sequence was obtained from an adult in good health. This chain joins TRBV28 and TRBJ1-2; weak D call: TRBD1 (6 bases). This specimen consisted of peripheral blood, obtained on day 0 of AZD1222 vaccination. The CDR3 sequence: CASSNQRGLHGYTF. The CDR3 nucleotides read TGTGCCAGCAGCAACCAACGGGGGCTGCATGGCTACACCTTC.